Described below is a single T cell receptor (beta chain) sequence and its context. This record belongs to a study of T cell changes during pregnancy in multiple sclerosis. Here immunoSEQ multiplex PCR was the method, and the copy in TCRdb shows in-frame clones only, minus some. The sample carries 40,000 to 50,000 clones, 94% recorded once. The CDR3 totals 15 residues. Germline CDR1 and CDR2: SNHLY and FYNNEI. Losses at the gene ends were 5 bases for V and 1 base for J; bases not matched to a gene: 5. The chain combines TRBV2 with TRBJ1-5; TRBD1 aligns across 7 bases. The receptor was derived from a female donor with multiple sclerosis, enrolled in a pregnancy study. Sequences were derived from CD4+ T cells from peripheral blood mononuclear cells, sampled in the first trimester of pregnancy. The chain's CDR3 is CASSIETGSNQPQHF. In DNA, the CDR3 is TGTGCCAGCAGTATTGAGACAGGGAGCAATCAGCCCCAGCATTTT.